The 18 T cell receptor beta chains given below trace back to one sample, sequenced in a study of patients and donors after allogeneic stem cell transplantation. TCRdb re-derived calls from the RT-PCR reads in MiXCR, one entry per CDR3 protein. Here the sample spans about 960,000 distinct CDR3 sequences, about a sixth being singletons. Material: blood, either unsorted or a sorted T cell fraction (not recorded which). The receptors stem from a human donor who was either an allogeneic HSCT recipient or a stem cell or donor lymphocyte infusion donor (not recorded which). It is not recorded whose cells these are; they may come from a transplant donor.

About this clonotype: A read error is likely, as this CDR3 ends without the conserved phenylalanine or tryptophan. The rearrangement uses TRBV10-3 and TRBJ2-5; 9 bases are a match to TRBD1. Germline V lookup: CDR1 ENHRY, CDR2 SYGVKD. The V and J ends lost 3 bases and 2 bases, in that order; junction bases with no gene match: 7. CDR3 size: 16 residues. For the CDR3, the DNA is TGTGCCATCAGTGACCCCGGGACAGGGATGCAAGAGACCCAGTACTAC. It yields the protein CAISDPGTGMQETQYY.

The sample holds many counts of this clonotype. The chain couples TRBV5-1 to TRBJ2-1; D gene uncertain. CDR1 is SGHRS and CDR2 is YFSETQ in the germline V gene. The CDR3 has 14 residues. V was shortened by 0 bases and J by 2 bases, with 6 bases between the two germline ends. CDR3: CASSLVPTYNEQFF. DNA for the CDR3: TGCGCCAGCAGCTTGGTACCCACCTACAATGAGCAGTTCTTC.

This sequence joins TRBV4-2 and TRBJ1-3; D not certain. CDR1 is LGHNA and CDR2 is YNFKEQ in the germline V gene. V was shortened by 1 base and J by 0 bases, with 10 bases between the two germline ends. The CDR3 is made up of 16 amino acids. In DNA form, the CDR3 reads TGTGCCAGCAGCCAAGGGCCGGTCCTCTCTGGAAACACCATATATTTT. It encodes CASSQGPVLSGNTIYF.

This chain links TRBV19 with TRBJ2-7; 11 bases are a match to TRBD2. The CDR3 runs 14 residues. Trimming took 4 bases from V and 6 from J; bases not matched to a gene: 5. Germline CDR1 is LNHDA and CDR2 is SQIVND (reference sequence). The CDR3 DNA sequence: TGTGCCAGTAGTAATAGCGGGAGGGCCACCGAGCAGTACTTC. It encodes CASSNSGRATEQYF.

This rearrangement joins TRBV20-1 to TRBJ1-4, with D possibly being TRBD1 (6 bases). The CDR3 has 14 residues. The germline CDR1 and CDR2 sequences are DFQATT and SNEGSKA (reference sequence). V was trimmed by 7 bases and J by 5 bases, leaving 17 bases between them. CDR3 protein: CSGRLGGGNEKLFF. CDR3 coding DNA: TGCAGTGGAAGATTAGGTGGGGGCAATGAAAAACTGTTTTTT.

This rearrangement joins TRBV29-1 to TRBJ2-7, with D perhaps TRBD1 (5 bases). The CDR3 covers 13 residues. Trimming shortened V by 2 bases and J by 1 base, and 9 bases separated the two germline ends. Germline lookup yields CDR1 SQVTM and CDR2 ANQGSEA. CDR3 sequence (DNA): TGCAGCGTTGAAAGGGGATCTTCCTACGAGCAGTACTTC. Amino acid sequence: CSVERGSSYEQYF.

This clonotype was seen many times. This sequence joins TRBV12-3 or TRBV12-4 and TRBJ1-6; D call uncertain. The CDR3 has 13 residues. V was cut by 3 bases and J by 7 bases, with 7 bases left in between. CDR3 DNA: TGTGCCAGCAGTTTTTCGTCGAATTCACCCCTCCACTTT. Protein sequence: CASSFSSNSPLHF.

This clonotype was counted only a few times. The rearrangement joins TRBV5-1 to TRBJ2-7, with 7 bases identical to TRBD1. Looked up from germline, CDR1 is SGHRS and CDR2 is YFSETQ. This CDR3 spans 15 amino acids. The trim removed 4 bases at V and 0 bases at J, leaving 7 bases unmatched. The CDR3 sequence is CASSPGQSSSYEQYF. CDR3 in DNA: TGCGCCAGCAGCCCGGGACAGTCGAGCTCCTACGAGCAGTACTTC. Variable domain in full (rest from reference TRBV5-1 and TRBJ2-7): KAGVTQTPRYLIKTRGQQVTLSCSPISGHRSVSWYQQTPGQGLQFLFEYFSETQRNKGNFPGRFSGRQFSNSRSEMNVSTLELGDSALYLCASSPGQSSSYEQYFGPGTRLTVT.

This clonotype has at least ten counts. CDR3 sequence (DNA): TGTGCCAGCAGCTTAGGGGACACCTATGGCTACACCTTC. This sequence encodes CASSLGDTYGYTF. The gene calls are TRBV11-2 and TRBJ1-2; a weak D match, TRBD1 (6 bases). V was pared by 1 base and J by 4 bases, with 7 bases between. This CDR3 is built from 13 residues. In germline, CDR1 is SGHAT, CDR2 FQNNGV.

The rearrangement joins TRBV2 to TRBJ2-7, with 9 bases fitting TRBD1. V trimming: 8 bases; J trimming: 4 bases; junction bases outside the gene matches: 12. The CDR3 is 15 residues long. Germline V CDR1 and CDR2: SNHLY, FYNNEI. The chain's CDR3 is CASLKPTGQGYEQYF. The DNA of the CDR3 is TGTGCCAGCCTTAAGCCTACGGGACAGGGATACGAGCAGTACTTC.

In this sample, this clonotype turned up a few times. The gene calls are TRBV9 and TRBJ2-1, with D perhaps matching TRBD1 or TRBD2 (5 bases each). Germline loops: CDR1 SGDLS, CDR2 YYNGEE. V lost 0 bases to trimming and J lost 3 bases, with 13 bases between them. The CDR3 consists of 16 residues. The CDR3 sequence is CASSVGRGVGYNEQFF. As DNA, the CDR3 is TGTGCCAGCAGCGTAGGTAGAGGGGTAGGCTACAATGAGCAGTTCTTC.

The CDR3 DNA reads as TGTGCCACCAGCAGAGGACTCGGGGGAGGGCCTACAGATACGCAGTATTTT. Amino acid sequence: CATSRGLGGGPTDTQYF. The rearrangement uses TRBV15 and TRBJ2-3; 7 nucleotides line up with TRBD2. The V gene's germline CDR1 is LNHNV and CDR2 YYDKDF (reference sequence). The CDR3 covers 17 residues. V gave up 1 base and J gave up 3 bases; unmatched junction bases: 10.

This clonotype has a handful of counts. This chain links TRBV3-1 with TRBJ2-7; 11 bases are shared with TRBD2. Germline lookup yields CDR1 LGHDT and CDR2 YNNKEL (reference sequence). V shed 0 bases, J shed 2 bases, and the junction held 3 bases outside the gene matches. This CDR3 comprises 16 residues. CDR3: CASSQDLTSGTYEQYF. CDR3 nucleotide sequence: TGTGCCAGCAGCCAAGATCTGACTAGCGGGACCTACGAGCAGTACTTC.

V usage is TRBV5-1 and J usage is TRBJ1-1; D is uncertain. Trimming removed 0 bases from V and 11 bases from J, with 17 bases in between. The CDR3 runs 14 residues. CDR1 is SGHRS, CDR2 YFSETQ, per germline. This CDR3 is CASSLGTSISGAFF. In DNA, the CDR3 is TGCGCCAGCAGCTTGGGGACGTCAATAAGCGGCGCTTTCTTT.

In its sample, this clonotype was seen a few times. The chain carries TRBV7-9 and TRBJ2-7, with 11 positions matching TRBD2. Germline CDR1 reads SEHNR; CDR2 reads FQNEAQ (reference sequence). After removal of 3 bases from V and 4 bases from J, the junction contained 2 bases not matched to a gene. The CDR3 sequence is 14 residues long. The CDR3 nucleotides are TGTGCCAGCAGCTTTAGCGGGAGGGCTTACGAGCAGTACTTC. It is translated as CASSFSGRAYEQYF.

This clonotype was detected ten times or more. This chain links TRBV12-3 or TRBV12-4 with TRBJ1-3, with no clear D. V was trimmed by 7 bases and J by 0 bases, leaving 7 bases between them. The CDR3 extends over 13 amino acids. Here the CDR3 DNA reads TGTGCCAGCAATCCACCCTCTGGAAACACCATATATTTT. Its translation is CASNPPSGNTIYF.

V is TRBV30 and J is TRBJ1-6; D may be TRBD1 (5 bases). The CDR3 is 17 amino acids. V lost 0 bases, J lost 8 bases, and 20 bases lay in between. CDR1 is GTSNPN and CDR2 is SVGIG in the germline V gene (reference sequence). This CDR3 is CAWSVVFGAWGDSPLHF. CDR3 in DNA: TGTGCCTGGAGTGTCGTCTTCGGGGCCTGGGGCGATTCACCCCTCCACTTT.

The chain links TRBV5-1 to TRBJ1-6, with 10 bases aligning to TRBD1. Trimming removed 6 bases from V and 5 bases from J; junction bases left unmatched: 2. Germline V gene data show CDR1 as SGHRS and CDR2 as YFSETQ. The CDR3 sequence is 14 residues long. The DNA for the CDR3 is TGCGCCAGCAAGGGGACAGGGGATAATTCACCCCTCCACTTT. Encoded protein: CASKGTGDNSPLHF.